The 21 T cell receptor beta chains listed next were all sequenced from one sample in a study of CD8 T cells in ankylosing spondylitis. TCRdb re-called the 5' RACE reads through MiXCR, storing one row per CDR3 protein. The data hold 150,000 to 200,000 distinct CDR3 sequences, with approximately 13% observed a single time. Sequenced: blood, either unsorted or a sorted T cell fraction (not recorded which). These receptors all stem from a female donor with ankylosing spondylitis or in good health (not recorded which).

This rearrangement joins TRBV5-1 to TRBJ2-2, with 7 nucleotides matching TRBD1. The CDR3 length is 15 residues. CDR1 and CDR2 (germline): SGHRS, YFSETQ. Germline trimming cut 4 bases from V and 4 bases from J; bases unmatched to any gene: 7. The CDR3 is CASSMREGATGELFF. Written as DNA, the CDR3 is TGCGCCAGCAGCATGCGAGAGGGGGCCACCGGGGAGCTGTTTTTT.

This clonotype was recorded many times. The V gene is TRBV9, the J gene TRBJ2-7, with 10 bases matching TRBD2. J gave up 6 bases and V 1 base, and 4 bases lay outside the gene matches. The V gene's germline CDR1 is SGDLS and CDR2 YYNGEE. The CDR3 extends over 14 amino acids. CDR3 amino acids: CASSVKLAGVEQYF. The CDR3 nucleotides are TGTGCCAGCAGCGTAAAGCTAGCGGGAGTCGAGCAGTACTTC.

Many counts were recorded for this clonotype. The chain recombines TRBV7-3 with TRBJ2-6; D is uncertain. This CDR3 is built from 13 residues. Germline-derived CDR1 and CDR2 are SGHTA and FQGTGA. V lost 3 bases to trimming and J lost 3 bases, with 3 bases between them. Written as DNA, the CDR3 is TGTGCCAGCAGCTTCTTTGGGGCCAACGTCCTGACTTTC. Its translation: CASSFFGANVLTF.

The rearrangement uses TRBV28 and TRBJ1-5; no clear D. Germline lookup yields CDR1 MDHEN and CDR2 SYDVKM. Trimming shortened V by 2 bases and J by 7 bases, and 12 bases separated the two germline ends. The CDR3 is 14 amino acids. The CDR3 loop reads CASSLLQAKQPQHF. CDR3 in DNA: TGTGCCAGCAGTTTACTGCAGGCCAAACAGCCCCAGCATTTT.

Details on this clonotype: A clone one base away is much larger, so this may be a read error. The CDR3 sequence: CASSLFSGTYGQYF. The DNA of the CDR3 is TGTGCCAGCAGTTTATTTTCGGGGACCTACGGGCAGTACTTC. This chain uses TRBV27 with TRBJ2-7; TRBD1 or TRBD2 may be the D gene (5 bases each). CDR3 length: 14 amino acids. CDR1 and CDR2 (germline): MNHEY, SMNVEV (reference sequence).

This clonotype came up many times. V is TRBV6-1 and J is TRBJ1-2, with 11 bases lining up with TRBD1. V lost 8 bases and J lost 10; bases outside the gene matches: 12. The CDR3 loop spans 14 amino acids. Germline CDR1 MNHNS, CDR2 SASEGT. The DNA for the CDR3 is TGTGCCAGCCGAACCGCCGGGACAGGGGGGGACTACACCTTC. This translates into CASRTAGTGGDYTF.

This clonotype was seen many times. This chain joins TRBV7-8 and TRBJ2-3; 7 positions agree with TRBD1. The CDR3 covers 14 residues. V dropped 1 base and J dropped 8; count of bases not matched to a gene: 6. Germline assignment: CDR1 SGHVS and CDR2 FQNEAQ. The CDR3 spells CASSLGQGDSTQYF. CDR3 DNA sequence: TGTGCCAGCAGCTTAGGCCAGGGGGATAGTACGCAGTATTTT.

This clonotype was detected many times. This sequence joins TRBV27 and TRBJ2-7; weak D call: TRBD1 (6 bases). There are 13 residues in the CDR3. The germline gives CDR1 MNHEY, CDR2 SMNVEV (reference sequence). V was cut by 3 bases and J by 1 base, with 7 bases left in between. As DNA, the CDR3 is TGTGCCAGCAGTTTCAGGGGATCCTACGAGCAGTACTTC. Amino acids: CASSFRGSYEQYF.

This clonotype was counted at least ten times. The rearrangement links TRBV28 to TRBJ1-2, with unresolved D. Deletions cut 6 bases from V and 0 bases from J, with 14 bases between. Germline CDR1 is MDHEN and CDR2 is SYDVKM. The CDR3 consists of 15 residues. The CDR3 reads CASRRQAAANYGYTF. The CDR3 coding sequence is TGTGCCAGCAGAAGGCAGGCGGCAGCTAACTATGGCTACACCTTC.

The sample holds a few counts of this clonotype. The chain recombines TRBV7-3 with TRBJ2-1; no firm D call. V was shortened by 1 base and J by 4 bases, with 8 bases between the two germline ends. The CDR3 runs 14 residues. Germline loops: CDR1 SGHTA, CDR2 FQGTGA. The CDR3 nucleotides are TGTGCCAGCAGCTTAAGGGGTTATTACAATGAGCAGTTCTTC. Residues: CASSLRGYYNEQFF.

The chain recombines TRBV20-1 with TRBJ1-5, with D possibly TRBD1 on 6 matching bases. This CDR3 has 15 amino acids. Per germline, CDR1 DFQATT and CDR2 SNEGSKA (reference sequence). V was cut by 1 base and J by 5 bases, with 15 bases left in between. The CDR3 loop is CSARGPRGLDQPQHF. CDR3 DNA: TGCAGTGCTAGAGGTCCCAGGGGATTGGATCAGCCCCAGCATTTT.

This sequence joins TRBV7-2 and TRBJ1-1; D is perhaps TRBD1 (5 bases). This CDR3 comprises 15 residues. The V end lost 3 bases, the J end lost 5 bases, and 16 bases lay between the germline ends. CDR1 is SGHTA and CDR2 is FQGNSA in the germline V gene. The CDR3 DNA reads TGTGCCAGCAGCTTTCCGGGCCCACGGGGGACTGAAGCTTTCTTT. Protein product: CASSFPGPRGTEAFF.

The chain recombines TRBV6-5 with TRBJ2-7; 8 bases line up with TRBD2. The J segment lost 0 bases and the V segment lost 0 bases, leaving 7 bases of the junction unmatched. The V gene's germline CDR1 is MNHEY and CDR2 SVGAGI. The length of the CDR3 is 17 residues. The CDR3 here is CASSYSGLAGLSYEQYF. DNA for the CDR3: TGTGCCAGCAGTTACTCGGGCTTAGCGGGACTCTCCTACGAGCAGTACTTC.

The sample holds a few counts of this clonotype. The chain carries TRBV7-3 and TRBJ2-1; 8 bases are a match to TRBD2. Per germline, CDR1 SGHTA and CDR2 FQGTGA. The ends lost 2 bases at V and 7 bases at J; junction bases unmatched: 4. The CDR3 is made up of 14 amino acids. CDR3: CASSLAGGKNEQFF. The CDR3 region has the DNA TGTGCCAGCAGCTTAGCGGGAGGTAAGAATGAGCAGTTCTTC. The variable domain in full, completed from reference TRBV7-3 and TRBJ2-1, reads GAGVSQTPSNKVTEKGKYVELRCDPISGHTALYWYRQSLGQGPEFLIYFQGTGAADDSGLPNDRFFAVRPEGSVSTLKIQRTERGDSAVYLCASSLAGGKNEQFFGPGTRLTVL.

This clonotype was seen many times. The gene calls are TRBV6-2 or TRBV6-3 and TRBJ1-4; D is undetermined. The CDR3 covers 11 residues. CDR1 is MNHEY and CDR2 is SVGEGT in the germline V gene. The germline V and J ends were trimmed by 5 bases and 12 bases, with 10 bases remaining between them. The CDR3 protein is CASSRREQLFF. The CDR3 DNA reads as TGTGCCAGCAGTCGGAGGGAGCAACTGTTTTTT.

This clonotype was counted a few times. The rearrangement joins TRBV7-3 to TRBJ1-6, with D unresolved. The CDR3 has 13 residues. The V gene lost 6 bases and the J gene lost 7 bases, with 10 bases spanning the gap. Germline-derived CDR1 and CDR2 are SGHTA and FQGTGA. The CDR3 spells CASRLTGNSPLHF. CDR3 bases: TGTGCCAGCAGGTTGACGGGCAATTCACCCCTCCACTTT.

This clonotype was seen only a few times. The V and J genes are TRBV20-1 and TRBJ2-7, with 10 bases fitting TRBD1. The CDR3 consists of 14 residues. Unmatched junction bases numbered 9, after V lost 6 bases and J lost 4 bases. Germline V gives CDR1 DFQATT, CDR2 SNEGSKA (reference sequence). The chain's CDR3 is CSAPGQGSEYEQYF. CDR3 bases: TGCAGTGCCCCGGGACAGGGGTCTGAGTACGAGCAGTACTTC.

This clonotype was found many times. The chain links TRBV20-1 to TRBJ2-1, with D perhaps matching TRBD2 (5 bases). Germline loops: CDR1 DFQATT, CDR2 SNEGSKA (reference sequence). Trimming stripped 5 bases from V and 6 bases from J, with 20 bases between. The CDR3 totals 15 residues. Here the CDR3 DNA reads TGCAGTGCTCCCCATTCCCTGCGGGTGGGCAATGAGCAGTTCTTC. Encoded protein: CSAPHSLRVGNEQFF.

The chain employs TRBV10-3 and TRBJ2-3; 8 bases match TRBD1. The V segment lost 4 bases and the J segment 3 bases; nucleotides outside the gene matches: 6. Per the germline V gene, CDR1 is ENHRY and CDR2 is SYGVKD. The CDR3 is made up of 15 amino acids. This CDR3 reads CAISARTGSTDTQYF. The CDR3, as DNA: TGTGCCATCAGTGCTCGGACAGGGAGTACAGATACGCAGTATTTT.

Many counts were recorded for this clonotype. The rearrangement uses TRBV20-1 and TRBJ2-1; 10 nucleotides match TRBD2. Germline CDR1 and CDR2: DFQATT and SNEGSKA (reference sequence). Unmatched junction bases numbered 8, after V lost 2 bases and J lost 4 bases. The CDR3 runs 16 residues. The CDR3 bases are TGCAGTGCTAGATCGTTAGCGGGAGGTCCATACAATGAGCAGTTCTTC. This sequence encodes CSARSLAGGPYNEQFF.

As concerns this clonotype: The junction does not match germline at one end; this may be a read error. The chain is built from TRBV7-7 and TRBJ2-1, with 11 bases aligning to TRBD2. Germline CDR1 and CDR2: SSHAT and FNYEAQ (reference sequence). The CDR3 has 15 residues. The CDR3 protein is CASSPRLAGTDEQFF. In DNA, the CDR3 is TGTGCTAGCAGCCCCCGACTAGCGGGAACCGATGAGCAGTTCTTC. Together with reference TRBV7-7 and TRBJ2-1, the CDR3 gives the full variable domain: GAGVSQSPRYKVTKRGQDVTLRCDPISSHATLYWYQQALGQGPEFLTYFNYEAQPDKSGLPSDRFSAERPEGSISTLTIQRTEQRDSAMYRCASSPRLAGTDEQFFGPGTRLTVL.